What follows is one T cell receptor (beta chain) and its context. Profiling relied on immunoSEQ multiplex PCR, and the TCRdb table lists in-frame clones only, not all of them. The sample has approximately 180,000 clones, 86% seen once. CDR1 SGHVS and CDR2 FNYEAQ come from the germline V gene. The trim removed 5 bases at V and 7 bases at J, leaving 3 bases unmatched. There are 15 residues in the CDR3. These data come from a study of cytomegalovirus exposure and HLA in healthy donors. Sequenced: PBMCs. The chain carries TRBV7-6 and TRBJ1-6; 12 positions match TRBD1. The sequence derives from a young man in good health and CMV-seropositive. The CDR3 DNA follows: TGTGCCAGCAGCCCTGGGACAGGGGGCAATTCACCCCTCCACTTT. It is translated as CASSPGTGGNSPLHF.